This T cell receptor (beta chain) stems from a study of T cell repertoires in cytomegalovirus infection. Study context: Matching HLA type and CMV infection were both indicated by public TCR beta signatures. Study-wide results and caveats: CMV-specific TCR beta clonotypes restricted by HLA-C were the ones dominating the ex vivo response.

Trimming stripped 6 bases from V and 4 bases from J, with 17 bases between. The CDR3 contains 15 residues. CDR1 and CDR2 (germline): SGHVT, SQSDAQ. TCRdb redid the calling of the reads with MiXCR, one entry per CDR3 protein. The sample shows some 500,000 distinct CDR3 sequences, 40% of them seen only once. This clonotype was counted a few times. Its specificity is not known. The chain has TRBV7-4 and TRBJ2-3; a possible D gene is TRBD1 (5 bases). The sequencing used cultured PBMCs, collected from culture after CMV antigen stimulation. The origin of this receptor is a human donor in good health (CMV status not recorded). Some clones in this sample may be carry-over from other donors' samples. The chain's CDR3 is CASRALKGAADTQYF. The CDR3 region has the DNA TGTGCCAGCAGGGCCCTTAAAGGGGCAGCAGATACGCAGTATTTT.